This T cell receptor beta chain derives from a study of cytomegalovirus exposure and HLA in healthy donors. Regarding this clone: What it recognizes is unknown.

Study conclusions and caveats: A later analysis linked a missense variant in DCLRE1C to the trimming of TCR beta V and J genes.

V was clipped by 6 bases and J by 1 base, with 22 bases between them. Germline CDR1 reads LNHDA; CDR2 reads SQIVND (reference sequence). The CDR3 is 19 residues long. Use of 60 Vbeta and 13 Jbeta primers characterized the PCR. Sequenced by immunoSEQ multiplex PCR; TCRdb stores in-frame clones only, minus some. This sample's table reports 150,000 to 200,000 clones. This clonotype was sampled from a woman between 18 and 29 years old in good health and CMV-seropositive. The chain combines TRBV19 with TRBJ2-6; perhaps TRBD2 as D (5 bases). Sequencing was carried out using PBMCs. CDR3 DNA: TGTGCCAGTAGAAGAAACGGGGAGCCATTTTCTTCTGGGGCCAACGTCCTGACTTTC. Translation gives CASRRNGEPFSSGANVLTF.